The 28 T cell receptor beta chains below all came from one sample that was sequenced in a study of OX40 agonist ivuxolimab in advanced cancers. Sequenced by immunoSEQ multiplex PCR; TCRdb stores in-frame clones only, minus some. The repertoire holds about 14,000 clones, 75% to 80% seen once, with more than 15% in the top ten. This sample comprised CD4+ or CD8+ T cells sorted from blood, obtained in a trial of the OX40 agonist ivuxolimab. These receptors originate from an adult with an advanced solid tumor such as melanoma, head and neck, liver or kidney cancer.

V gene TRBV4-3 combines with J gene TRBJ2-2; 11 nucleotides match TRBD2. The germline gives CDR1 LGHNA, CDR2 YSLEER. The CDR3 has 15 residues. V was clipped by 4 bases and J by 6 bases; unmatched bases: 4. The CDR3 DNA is TGCGCCAGCAGCCTAGCGGGGGGGCCCGCCGGGGAGCTGTTTTTT. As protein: CASSLAGGPAGELFF.

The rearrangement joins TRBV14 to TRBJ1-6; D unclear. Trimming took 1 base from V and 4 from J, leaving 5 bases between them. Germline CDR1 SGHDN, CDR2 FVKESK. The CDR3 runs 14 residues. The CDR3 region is CASSQGRYNSPLHF. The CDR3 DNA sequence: TGTGCCAGCAGCCAAGGGAGGTATAATTCACCCCTCCACTTT.

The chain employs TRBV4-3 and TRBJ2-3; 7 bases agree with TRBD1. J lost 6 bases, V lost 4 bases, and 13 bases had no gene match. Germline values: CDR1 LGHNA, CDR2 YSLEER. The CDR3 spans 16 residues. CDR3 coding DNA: TGCGCCAGCAGCCCGAGGGGGCAGGGGATCGCGGATACGCAGTATTTT. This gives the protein CASSPRGQGIADTQYF.

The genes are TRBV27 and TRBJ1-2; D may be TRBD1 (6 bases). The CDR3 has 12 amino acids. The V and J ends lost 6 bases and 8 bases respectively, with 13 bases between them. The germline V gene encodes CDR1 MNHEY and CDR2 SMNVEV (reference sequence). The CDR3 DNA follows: TGTGCCAGCAGATCGACAGGTGGGGGCTACACCTTC. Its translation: CASRSTGGGYTF.

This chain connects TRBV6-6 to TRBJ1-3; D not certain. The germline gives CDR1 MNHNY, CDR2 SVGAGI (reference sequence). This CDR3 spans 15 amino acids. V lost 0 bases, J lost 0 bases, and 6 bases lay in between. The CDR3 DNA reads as TGTGCCAGCAGTTACTCGACATCCTCTGGAAACACCATATATTTT. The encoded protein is CASSYSTSSGNTIYF.

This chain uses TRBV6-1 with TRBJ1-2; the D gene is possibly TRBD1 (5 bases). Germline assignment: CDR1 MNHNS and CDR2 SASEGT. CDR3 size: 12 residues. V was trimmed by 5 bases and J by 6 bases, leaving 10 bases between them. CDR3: CASSWGLDGYTF. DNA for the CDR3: TGTGCCAGCAGTTGGGGGTTAGATGGCTACACCTTC.

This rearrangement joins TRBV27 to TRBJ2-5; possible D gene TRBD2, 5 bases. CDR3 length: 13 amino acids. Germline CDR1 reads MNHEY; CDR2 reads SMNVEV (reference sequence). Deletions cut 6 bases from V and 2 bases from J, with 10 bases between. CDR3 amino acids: CASRMDFQETQYF. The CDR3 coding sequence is TGTGCCAGCAGGATGGACTTTCAAGAGACCCAGTACTTC.

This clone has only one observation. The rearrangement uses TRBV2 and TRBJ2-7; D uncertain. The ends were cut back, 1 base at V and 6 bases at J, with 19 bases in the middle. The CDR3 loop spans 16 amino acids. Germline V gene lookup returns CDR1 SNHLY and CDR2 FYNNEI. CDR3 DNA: TGTGCCAGCAGTGAAGTGGATCCCGCTACCTCGGGCGAGCAGTACTTC. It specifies CASSEVDPATSGEQYF.

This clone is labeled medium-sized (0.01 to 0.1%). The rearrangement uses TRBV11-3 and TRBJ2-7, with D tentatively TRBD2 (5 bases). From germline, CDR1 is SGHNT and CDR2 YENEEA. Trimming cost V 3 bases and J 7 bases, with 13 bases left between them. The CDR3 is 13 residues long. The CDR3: CASSLAPTGEQYF. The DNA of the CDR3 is TGTGCCAGCAGCTTGGCCCCAACGGGGGAGCAGTACTTC.

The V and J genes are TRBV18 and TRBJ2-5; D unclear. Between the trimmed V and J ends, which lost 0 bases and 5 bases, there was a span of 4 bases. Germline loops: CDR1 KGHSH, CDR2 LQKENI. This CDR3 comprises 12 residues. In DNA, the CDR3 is TGTGCCAGCTCACCACCTGGGGAGACCCAGTACTTC. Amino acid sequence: CASSPPGETQYF.

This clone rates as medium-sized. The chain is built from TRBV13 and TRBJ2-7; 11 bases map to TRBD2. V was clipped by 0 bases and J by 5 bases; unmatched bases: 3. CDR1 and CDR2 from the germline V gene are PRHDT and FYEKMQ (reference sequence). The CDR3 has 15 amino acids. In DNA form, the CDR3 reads TGTGCCAGCAGCTTAGGTCCTAGCGGGGGGAACGAGCAGTACTTC. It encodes CASSLGPSGGNEQYF.

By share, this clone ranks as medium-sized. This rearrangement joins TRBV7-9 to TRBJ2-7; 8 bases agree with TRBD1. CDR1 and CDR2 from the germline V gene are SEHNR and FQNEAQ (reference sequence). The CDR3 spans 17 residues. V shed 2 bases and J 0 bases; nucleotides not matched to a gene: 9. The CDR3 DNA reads TGTGCCAGCAGCTTATTCCCAGGGGGCTCGAGCTCCTACGAGCAGTACTTC. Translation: CASSLFPGGSSSYEQYF.

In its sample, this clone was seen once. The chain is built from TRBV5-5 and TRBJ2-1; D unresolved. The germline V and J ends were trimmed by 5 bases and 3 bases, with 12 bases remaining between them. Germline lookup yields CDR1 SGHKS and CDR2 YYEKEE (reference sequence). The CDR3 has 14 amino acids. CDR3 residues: CASSSITVYNEQFF. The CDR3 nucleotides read TGTGCCAGCAGTTCTATTACAGTCTACAATGAGCAGTTCTTC. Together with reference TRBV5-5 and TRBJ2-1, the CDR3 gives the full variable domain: DAGVTQSPTHLIKTRGQQVTLRCSPISGHKSVSWYQQVLGQGPQFIFQYYEKEERGRGNFPDRFSARQFPNYSSELNVNALLLGDSALYLCASSSITVYNEQFFGPGTRLTVL.

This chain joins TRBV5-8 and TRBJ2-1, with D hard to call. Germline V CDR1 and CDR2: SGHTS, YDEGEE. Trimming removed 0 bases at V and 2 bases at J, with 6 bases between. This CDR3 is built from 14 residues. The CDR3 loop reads CASSLVQPYNEQFF. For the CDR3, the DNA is TGTGCCAGCAGCTTGGTGCAGCCCTACAATGAGCAGTTCTTC.

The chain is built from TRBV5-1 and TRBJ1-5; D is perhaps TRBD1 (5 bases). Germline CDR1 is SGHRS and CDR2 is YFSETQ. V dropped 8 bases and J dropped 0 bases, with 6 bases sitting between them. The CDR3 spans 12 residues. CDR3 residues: CARGGSNQPQHF. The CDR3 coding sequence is TGCGCCAGGGGGGGTAGCAATCAGCCCCAGCATTTT.

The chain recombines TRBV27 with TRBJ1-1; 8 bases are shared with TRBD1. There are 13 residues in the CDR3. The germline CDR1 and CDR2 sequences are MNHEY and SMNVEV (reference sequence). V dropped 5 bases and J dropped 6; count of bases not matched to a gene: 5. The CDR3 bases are TGTGCCAGCAGTCGCGACAGGGGACCTGAAGCTTTCTTT. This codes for CASSRDRGPEAFF.

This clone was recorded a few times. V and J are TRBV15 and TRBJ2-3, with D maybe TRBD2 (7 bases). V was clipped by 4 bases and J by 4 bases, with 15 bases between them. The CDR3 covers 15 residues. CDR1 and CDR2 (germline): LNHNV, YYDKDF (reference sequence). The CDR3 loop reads CATSKGGGGADTQYF. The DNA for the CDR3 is TGTGCCACCAGCAAAGGAGGGGGAGGGGCAGATACGCAGTATTTT.

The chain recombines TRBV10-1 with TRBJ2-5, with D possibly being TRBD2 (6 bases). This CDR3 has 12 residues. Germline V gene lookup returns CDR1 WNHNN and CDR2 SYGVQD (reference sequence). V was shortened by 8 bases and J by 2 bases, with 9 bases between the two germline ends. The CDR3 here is CASGGIQETQYF. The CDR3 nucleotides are TGCGCCAGCGGGGGGATACAAGAGACCCAGTACTTC.

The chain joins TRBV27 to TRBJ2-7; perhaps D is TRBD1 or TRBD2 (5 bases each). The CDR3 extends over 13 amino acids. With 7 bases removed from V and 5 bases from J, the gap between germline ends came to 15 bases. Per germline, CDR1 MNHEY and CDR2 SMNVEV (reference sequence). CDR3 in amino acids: CASNERGADEQYF. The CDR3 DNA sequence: TGTGCCAGCAATGAGCGAGGGGCCGACGAGCAGTACTTC.

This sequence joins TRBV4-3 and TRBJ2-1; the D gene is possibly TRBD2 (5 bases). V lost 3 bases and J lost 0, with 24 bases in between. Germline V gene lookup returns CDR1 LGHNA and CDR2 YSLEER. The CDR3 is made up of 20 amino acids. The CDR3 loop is CASSHHSSTDYLSSYNEQFF. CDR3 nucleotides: TGCGCCAGCAGCCACCACTCAAGTACCGACTACCTGAGCTCCTACAATGAGCAGTTCTTC.

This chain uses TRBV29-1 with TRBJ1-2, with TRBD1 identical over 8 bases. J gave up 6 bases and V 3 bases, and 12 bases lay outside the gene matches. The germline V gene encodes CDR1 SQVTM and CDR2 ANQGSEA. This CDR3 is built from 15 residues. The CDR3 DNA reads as TGCAGCGTTGAGGACCCAGTTACAGGGGGGGATGGCTACACCTTC. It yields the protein CSVEDPVTGGDGYTF. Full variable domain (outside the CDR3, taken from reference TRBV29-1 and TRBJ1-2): SAVISQKPSRDICQRGTSLTIQCQVDSQVTMMFWYRQQPGQSLTLIATANQGSEATYESGFVIDKFPISRPNLTFSTLTVSNMSPEDSSIYLCSVEDPVTGGDGYTFGSGTRLTVV.

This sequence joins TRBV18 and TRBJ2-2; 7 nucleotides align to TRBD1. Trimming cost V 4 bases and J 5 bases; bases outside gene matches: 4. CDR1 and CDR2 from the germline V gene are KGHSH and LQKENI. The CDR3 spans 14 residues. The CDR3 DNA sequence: TGTGCCAGCTCACAGACAGGGCTGACCGGGGAGCTGTTTTTT. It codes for CASSQTGLTGELFF.

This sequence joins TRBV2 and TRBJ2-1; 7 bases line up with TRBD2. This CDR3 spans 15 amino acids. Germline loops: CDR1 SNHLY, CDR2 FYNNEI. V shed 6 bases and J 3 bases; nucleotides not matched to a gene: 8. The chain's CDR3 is CASRQGDYLYNEQFF. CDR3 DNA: TGTGCCAGCAGACAAGGGGACTACCTCTACAATGAGCAGTTCTTC.

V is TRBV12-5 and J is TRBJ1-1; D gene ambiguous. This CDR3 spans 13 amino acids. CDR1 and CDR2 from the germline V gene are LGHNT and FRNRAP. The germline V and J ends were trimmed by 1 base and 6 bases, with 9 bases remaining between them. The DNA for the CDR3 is TGTGCTAGTGGTTTGGGCCCCTCTGCTGAAGCTTTCTTT. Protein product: CASGLGPSAEAFF.

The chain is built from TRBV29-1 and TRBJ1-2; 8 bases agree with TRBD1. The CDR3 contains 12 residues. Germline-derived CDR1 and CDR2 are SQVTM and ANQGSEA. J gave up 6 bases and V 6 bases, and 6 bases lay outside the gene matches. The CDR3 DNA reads TGCAGCGTGGATACAGGGGGGAATGGCTACACCTTC. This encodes CSVDTGGNGYTF.

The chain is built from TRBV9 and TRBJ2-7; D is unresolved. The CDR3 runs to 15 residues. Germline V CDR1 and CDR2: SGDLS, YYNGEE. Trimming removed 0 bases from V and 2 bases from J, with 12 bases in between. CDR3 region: CASSVETAATYEQYF. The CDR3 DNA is TGTGCCAGCAGCGTAGAGACCGCAGCGACCTACGAGCAGTACTTC.

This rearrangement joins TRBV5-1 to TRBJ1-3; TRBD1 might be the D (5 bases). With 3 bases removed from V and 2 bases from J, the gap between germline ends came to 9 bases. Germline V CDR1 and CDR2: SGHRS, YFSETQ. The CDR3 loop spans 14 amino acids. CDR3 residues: CASSYRGAGNTIYF. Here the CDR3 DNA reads TGCGCCAGCAGCTATAGGGGCGCTGGAAACACCATATATTTT.

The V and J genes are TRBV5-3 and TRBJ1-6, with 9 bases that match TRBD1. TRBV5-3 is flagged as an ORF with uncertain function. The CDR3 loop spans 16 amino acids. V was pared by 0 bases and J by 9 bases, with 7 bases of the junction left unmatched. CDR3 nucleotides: TGTGCCAGAAGCTTGGGGACCGGGACAGGGTTTTCACCCCTCCACTTT. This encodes CARSLGTGTGFSPLHF.